This T cell receptor beta chain is drawn from a study of sequential checkpoint blockade in melanoma. The CDR3 contains 12 residues. The J segment lost 12 bases and the V segment lost 1 base, leaving 7 bases of the junction unmatched. Germline V CDR1 and CDR2: SQVTM, ANQGSEA. Libraries were prepared by immunoSEQ multiplex PCR; TCRdb keeps only in-frame clonotypes and omits some of them. The sample consists of under 20,000 clones, around 80% of them appearing once. Treatment denoted: randomized to nivolumab then ipilimumab (arm A) or the reverse (arm B). PBMC sorting kept live CD3+CD8+ cells without CD19 or CD56.

The clonotype originates from a human donor with melanoma. The chain combines TRBV29-1 with TRBJ2-3, with TRBD2 identical over 7 bases. The sequenced sample was CD8+ T cells sorted from blood (inferred from file names), obtained from a patient given nivolumab and ipilimumab in sequence. The CDR3 sequence is CSVEVPSGGQYF. The DNA for the CDR3 is TGCAGCGTTGAAGTACCTAGCGGAGGACAGTATTTT.